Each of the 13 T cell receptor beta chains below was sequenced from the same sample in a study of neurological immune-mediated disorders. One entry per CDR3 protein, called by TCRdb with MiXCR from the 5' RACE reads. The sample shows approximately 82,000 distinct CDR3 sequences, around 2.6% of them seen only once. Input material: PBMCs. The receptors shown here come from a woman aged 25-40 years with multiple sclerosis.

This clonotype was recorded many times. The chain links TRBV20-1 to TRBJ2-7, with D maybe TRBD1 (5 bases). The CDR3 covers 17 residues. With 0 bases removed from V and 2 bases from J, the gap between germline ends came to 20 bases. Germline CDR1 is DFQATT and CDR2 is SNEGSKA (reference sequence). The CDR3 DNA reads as TGCAGTGCTAGAGATCGTTTGGCAGGGTCCATCCCCTACGAGCAGTACTTC. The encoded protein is CSARDRLAGSIPYEQYF.

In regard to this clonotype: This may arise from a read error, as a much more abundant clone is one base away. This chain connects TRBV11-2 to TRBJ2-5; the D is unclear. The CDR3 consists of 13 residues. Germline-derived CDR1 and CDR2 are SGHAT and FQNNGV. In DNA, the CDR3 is TGTTCCAGCAGCTTCCAGCTCCAAGAGACCCAGTACTTC. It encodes CSSSFQLQETQYF. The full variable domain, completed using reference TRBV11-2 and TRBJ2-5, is EAGVAQSPRYKIIEKRQSVAFWCNPISGHATLYWYQQILGQGPKLLIQFQNNGVVDDSQLPKDRFSAERLKGVDSTLKIQPAKLEDSAVYLCSSSFQLQETQYFGPGTRLLVL.

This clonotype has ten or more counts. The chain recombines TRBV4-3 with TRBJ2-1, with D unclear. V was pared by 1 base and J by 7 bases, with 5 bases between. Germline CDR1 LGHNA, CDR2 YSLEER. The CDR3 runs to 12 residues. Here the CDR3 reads CASSQVGNEQFF. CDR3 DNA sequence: TGCGCCAGCAGCCAAGTCGGGAATGAGCAGTTCTTC.

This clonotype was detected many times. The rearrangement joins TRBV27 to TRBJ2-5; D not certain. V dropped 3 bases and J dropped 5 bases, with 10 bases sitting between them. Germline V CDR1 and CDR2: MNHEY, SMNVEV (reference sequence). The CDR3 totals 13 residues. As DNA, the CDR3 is TGTGCCAGCAGTTTCGGCCTTGCGGAGACCCAGTACTTC. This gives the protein CASSFGLAETQYF.

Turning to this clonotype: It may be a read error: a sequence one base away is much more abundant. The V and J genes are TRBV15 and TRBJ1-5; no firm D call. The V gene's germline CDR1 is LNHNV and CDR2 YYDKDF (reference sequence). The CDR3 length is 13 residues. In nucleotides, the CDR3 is TGTGCCAACAGCAGAGCCCCTAGCCAGCCCCAGCATTTT. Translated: CANSRAPSQPQHF.

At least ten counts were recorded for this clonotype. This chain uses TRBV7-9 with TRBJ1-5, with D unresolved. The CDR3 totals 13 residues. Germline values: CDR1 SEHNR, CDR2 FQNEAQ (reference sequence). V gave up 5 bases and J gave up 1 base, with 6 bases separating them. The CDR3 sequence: CASSPQSNQPQHF. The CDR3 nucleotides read TGTGCCAGCAGCCCCCAGAGCAATCAGCCCCAGCATTTT. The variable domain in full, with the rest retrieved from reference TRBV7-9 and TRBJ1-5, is DTGVSQNPRHKITKRGQNVTFRCDPISEHNRLYWYRQTLGQGPEFLTYFQNEAQLEKSRLLSDRFSAERPKGSFSTLEIQRTEQGDSAMYLCASSPQSNQPQHFGDGTRLSIL.

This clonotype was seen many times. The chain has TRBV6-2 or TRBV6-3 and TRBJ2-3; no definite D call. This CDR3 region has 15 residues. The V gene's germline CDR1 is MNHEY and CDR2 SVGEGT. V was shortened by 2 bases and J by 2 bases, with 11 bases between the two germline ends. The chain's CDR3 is CASSYEGSYTDTQYF. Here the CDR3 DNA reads TGTGCCAGCAGTTACGAAGGGTCGTACACAGATACGCAGTATTTT.

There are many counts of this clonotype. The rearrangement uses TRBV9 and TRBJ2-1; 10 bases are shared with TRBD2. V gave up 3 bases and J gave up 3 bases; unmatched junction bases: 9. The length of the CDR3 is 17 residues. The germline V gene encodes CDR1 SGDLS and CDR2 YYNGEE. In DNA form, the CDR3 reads TGTGCCAGCAGCGCGAATCAAGGACTAGCGGTCTACAATGAGCAGTTCTTC. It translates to CASSANQGLAVYNEQFF. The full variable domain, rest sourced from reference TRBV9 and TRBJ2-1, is DSGVTQTPKHLITATGQRVTLRCSPRSGDLSVYWYQQSLDQGLQFLIQYYNGEERAKGNILERFSAQQFPDLHSELNLSSLELGDSALYFCASSANQGLAVYNEQFFGPGTRLTVL.

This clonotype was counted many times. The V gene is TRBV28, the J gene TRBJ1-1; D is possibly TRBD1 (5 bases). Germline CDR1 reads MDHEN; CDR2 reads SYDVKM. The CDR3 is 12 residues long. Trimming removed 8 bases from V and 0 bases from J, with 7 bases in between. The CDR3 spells CASRGLNTEAFF. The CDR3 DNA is TGTGCCAGCCGGGGACTGAACACTGAAGCTTTCTTT.

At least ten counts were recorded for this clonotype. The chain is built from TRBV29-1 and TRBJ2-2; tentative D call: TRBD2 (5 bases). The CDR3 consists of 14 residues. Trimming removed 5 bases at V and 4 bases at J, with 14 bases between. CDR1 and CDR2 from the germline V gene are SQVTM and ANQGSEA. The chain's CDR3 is CSVRVLDSTGELFF. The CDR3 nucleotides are TGCAGCGTTCGTGTACTAGACTCCACCGGGGAGCTGTTTTTT.

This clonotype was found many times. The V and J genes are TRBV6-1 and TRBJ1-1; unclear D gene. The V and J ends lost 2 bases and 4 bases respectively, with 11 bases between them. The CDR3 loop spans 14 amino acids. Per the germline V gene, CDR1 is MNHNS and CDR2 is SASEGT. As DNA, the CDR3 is TGTGCCAGCAGTGAACAGTTGGGGTCCACTGAAGCTTTCTTT. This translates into CASSEQLGSTEAFF.

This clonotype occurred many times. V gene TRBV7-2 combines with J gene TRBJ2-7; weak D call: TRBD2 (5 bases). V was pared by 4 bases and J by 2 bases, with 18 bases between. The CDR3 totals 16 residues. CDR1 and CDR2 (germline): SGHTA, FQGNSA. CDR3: CASSSGPGNKTYEQYF. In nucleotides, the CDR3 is TGTGCCAGCAGCTCCGGCCCCGGGAACAAAACCTACGAGCAGTACTTC.

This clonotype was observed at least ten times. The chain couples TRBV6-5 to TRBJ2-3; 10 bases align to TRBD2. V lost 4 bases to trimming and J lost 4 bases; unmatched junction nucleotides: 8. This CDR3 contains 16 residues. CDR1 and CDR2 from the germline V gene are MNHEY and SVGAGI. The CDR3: CASSLVASGGSDTQYF. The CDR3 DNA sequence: TGTGCCAGCAGTTTGGTGGCTAGCGGGGGTTCAGATACGCAGTATTTT.